This T cell receptor beta chain is from a study of blood T cells in healthy people across ages (dated by TCRdb to 2013 to 2016). Study-level background: Template switching captured roughly one uniquely barcoded TCR beta cDNA molecule per two T cells in model experiments. Donors were grouped into four age groups: young (average about 15 years), middle-aged (around 39), aged (approximately 67) and long-lived (over 80). To avoid experimental bias, donors of different ages were spread randomly across the sequencing lanes. Two additional independent replicas of 1 million unique cDNA reads from the same blood draw were analyzed for two donors (one aged 18 to 30 and one aged 80 or older). Using deep sequencing normalized with unique cDNA molecular identifiers, the study measured how TCR beta repertoire diversity changes with age. Beyond this particular receptor, the publication reports: Since profiling was done on bulk unsorted PBMCs, naive and antigen-experienced compartments could not be conclusively compared. As age increased, observed TCR beta diversity per million T cells dropped in a roughly linear way, and a significant reduction was already evident by age about 40. Compared with the aged group, more naive CD4+ T cells, fewer expanded clones and increased TCR diversity were shown by the long-lived group, suggesting age selection. Estimates of total diversity from one million sequenced T cells were regarded as lower bounds and underestimates. There was a strong correlation between observed TCR beta diversity and the percentage of naive T cells measured by flow cytometry. Because the CMV infection status of the donors was unknown, age-related changes in expanded clonotypes may potentially have been confounded.

The CDR3, from cysteine to phenylalanine, totals 13 residues. The read is trimmed to its CDR3 DNA, 39 bases read in frame from base 1. From the germline V gene (reference sequence), CDR1 is DFQATT and CDR2 is SNEGSKA. V loses 4 bases of germline sequence and J loses 0 bases, and the interval between the two ends is 10 bases. The library was generated by 5' RACE. TCRdb lists the instrument as Illumina HiSeq 2500. A second about 7 to 12 cycle PCR used a sample-barcoded 5' primer and a J-beta primer mix. A template-switch 5' adaptor carrying 12 random nucleotides introduced a unique molecular identifier onto each TCR beta cDNA molecule. Each sample yielded at least 3 million CDR3-containing paired-end reads. The Mint cDNA synthesis kit, primed by a TRBC-specific oligonucleotide, was used to synthesize first-strand cDNA from all RNA. Following uracil-DNA glycosylase treatment, a first 18-cycle PCR with universal primers M1SS and BC2_uni_R was performed on all cDNA. In the original analysis: For normalization, 1 million high-quality reads were randomly selected from each sample, with every read carrying a distinct molecular identifier. Reads with shared molecular identifiers were discarded instead of being binned into consensus sequences. CDR3 identification, clonotype clustering and error correction used MiTCR with a Q25 quality threshold and the strictest error-elimination algorithm. A nonparametric unseen species model with Euler transformation was used to estimate a lower bound on total TCR beta diversity. TCRdb reworked the public reads: Q25 trimming with fastp, MiXCR clone assembly, productive beta chains retained. Every entry covers one CDR3 protein and lists the most common genes and DNA from its rows. It is TCRdb's table, rather than the study itself, that gives the V and J calls and clone size. For this sample the table gives some 1.6 million distinct CDR3 sequences, of which roughly 32% were detected only once. 11% of the sample lies in the top ten.

Turning to this clonotype: Its cognate antigen has yet to be identified. No qualities accompany the bases; no much larger clone lies one base away.

Systemically healthy Caucasian individuals from Russia, around 39 in total and aged 6 to 90 years, were included as donors. Each donor gave ten milliliters of peripheral blood, drawn into EDTA-treated Vacutainer tubes. Ficoll-Paque density-gradient centrifugation was used to isolate PBMCs, with at least 6.5 million obtained per sample. Total RNA was extracted from PBMCs with Trizol reagent, with at least 6 micrograms obtained per sample. The percentages of naive CD45RAhigh/CD27high T cells were determined by flow cytometry on a PBMC aliquot from every donor. The sequence came from a woman in her 30s in good health. The rearranged chain carries TRBV20-1 and TRBJ2-7; the best D guess is TRBD2, with 6 bases matching. The sequenced sample consisted of blood. The CDR3 protein: CSAIAGISYEQYF. The DNA sequence is TGCAGTGCTATTGCGGGGATCTCCTACGAGCAGTACTTC.